This T cell receptor (beta chain) appears in the sequencing data of a study of T-cell reconstitution after alpha-beta-depleted transplantation in children. Study-wide results and caveats: Several patients had high TCRbeta diversity at day 60; it came from surviving recipient T cells and thymic progenitors. There were reportedly several hundred expanded graft clones from which alpha-beta T cells came about two months after transplant. T-cell numbers and diversity, one year after transplant, stemmed largely from T cells that were newly produced.

A library of TCRbeta sequences, prepared with unique molecular identifiers, was generated. Using its own MiXCR run on the PCR reads, TCRdb lists one record per CDR3 protein. The profile covers hundreds of thousands of distinct CDR3 sequences, with roughly 12% appearing a single time and about a quarter taken by the ten largest. The sample holds many counts of this clonotype. Its antigen is undetermined. This CDR3 spans 13 amino acids. CDR1 LNHNV and CDR2 YYDKDF come from the germline V gene (reference sequence). V lost 6 bases to trimming and J lost 7 bases, with 16 bases between them. The origin of this receptor is a male patient under 10 years old who had a stem cell transplant for chronic granulomatous disease, so the T cells may come from the graft donor. This specimen consisted of peripheral blood, obtained 180 days after TCRalphabeta/CD19-depleted stem cell transplant. V gene TRBV15 combines with J gene TRBJ2-7; D ambiguous. In nucleotides, the CDR3 is TGTGCCACCAGTCAGAGATCCCCCCGTGAGCAGTACTTC. Protein sequence: CATSQRSPREQYF.